What follows are 10 T cell receptor beta chains derived from one specimen sequenced in a study of graft-versus-host responses after intestinal transplantation. Sequencing was performed with immunoSEQ multiplex PCR; in TCRdb, only in-frame clones are kept and a portion is missing. Of 35,000 to 45,000 clones listed, about 91% are singletons. Sequenced here: PBMCs, sampled 524 days after transplant. The receptors were sampled from a human patient who received an intestinal transplant, so some T cells may come from the graft donor.

This clone was observed a few times. This chain uses TRBV28 with TRBJ1-4, with unresolved D. Trimming took off 7 bases at V and 3 bases at J, with 9 bases between the two ends. Germline V gives CDR1 MDHEN, CDR2 SYDVKM. The CDR3 has 13 amino acids. The DNA for the CDR3 is TGTGCCAGCACTTTGTGGGCTAATGAAAAACTGTTTTTT. Protein: CASTLWANEKLFF.

This rearrangement joins TRBV5-5 to TRBJ1-5, with 8 bases matching TRBD1. This CDR3 contains 17 residues. J gave up 4 bases and V 4 bases, and 13 bases lay outside the gene matches. Germline CDR1 reads SGHKS; CDR2 reads YYEKEE (reference sequence). This CDR3 is CASSQTRQGPWNQPQHF. In nucleotides, the CDR3 is TGTGCCAGCAGCCAAACGAGACAGGGGCCGTGGAATCAGCCCCAGCATTTT.

This chain uses TRBV5-6 with TRBJ2-2; D is undetermined. Trimming stripped 3 bases from V and 0 bases from J, with 15 bases between. Germline V CDR1 and CDR2: SGHDT, YYEEEE. The CDR3 is 17 residues long. The DNA for the CDR3 is TGTGCCAGCAGCTACGGACCCAGCCGGACGAACACCGGGGAGCTGTTTTTT. This encodes CASSYGPSRTNTGELFF.

This clone has only a few counts. The J gene is TRBJ1-5, the V gene TRBV6-6; D not resolved. The CDR3 is 13 residues long. Germline CDR1 and CDR2: MNHNY and SVGAGI (reference sequence). The V end lost 10 bases, the J end lost 2 bases, and 12 bases lay between the germline ends. The CDR3 here is CATTGGGNQPQHF. In DNA, the CDR3 is TGTGCCACCACCGGCGGGGGCAATCAGCCCCAGCATTTT.

The J gene is TRBJ2-1, the V gene TRBV6-1; D remains ambiguous. V lost 2 bases to trimming and J lost 1 base, with 9 bases between them. From germline, CDR1 is MNHNS and CDR2 SASEGT. This CDR3 spans 15 amino acids. CDR3 amino acids: CASSERAVSYNEQFF. The CDR3 nucleotides are TGTGCCAGCAGTGAACGGGCAGTTTCCTACAATGAGCAGTTCTTC.

This sequence joins TRBV28 and TRBJ1-3; D unclear. Germline V gene sequence: CDR1 MDHEN, CDR2 SYDVKM. Trimming left V 5 bases short and J 2 bases short, with 10 bases between. The CDR3 extends over 14 amino acids. CDR3 coding DNA: TGTGCCAGCAGTCGTCAAGGCACTGGAAACACCATATATTTT. Amino acids: CASSRQGTGNTIYF. Combining the CDR3 with reference TRBV28 and TRBJ1-3 gives the whole variable domain DVKVTQSSRYLVKRTGEKVFLECVQDMDHENMFWYRQDPGLGLRLIYFSYDVKMKEKGDIPEGYSVSREKKERFSLILESASTNQTSMYLCASSRQGTGNTIYFGEGSWLTVV.

The V call is TRBV28, the J call TRBJ2-5, with a weak D call TRBD2 (6 bases). The CDR3 is 15 residues long. The V gene's germline CDR1 is MDHEN and CDR2 SYDVKM. V lost 2 bases and J 5 bases, leaving 15 bases between the germline ends. CDR3 sequence reads: CASSLRGSGRETQYF. The CDR3 DNA is TGTGCCAGCAGTTTACGGGGGTCGGGGAGGGAGACCCAGTACTTC.

V usage is TRBV5-5 and J usage is TRBJ2-2; TRBD1 matches 8 bases. V dropped 2 bases and J dropped 5; count of bases not matched to a gene: 5. The CDR3 loop spans 15 amino acids. CDR1 is SGHKS and CDR2 is YYEKEE in the germline V gene (reference sequence). The DNA of the CDR3 is TGTGCCAGCAGCTTTCAGGGGGCAAGGACCGGGGAGCTGTTTTTT. Protein product: CASSFQGARTGELFF.

The rearrangement links TRBV4-1 to TRBJ2-5; D is perhaps TRBD2 (6 bases). Trimming cost V 0 bases and J 5 bases, with 10 bases left between them. CDR1 and CDR2 from the germline V gene are MGHRA and YSYEKL. The CDR3 consists of 14 residues. CDR3: CASSQDLAGETQYF. CDR3 sequence (DNA): TGCGCCAGCAGCCAAGACCTTGCGGGGGAGACCCAGTACTTC.

The chain employs TRBV4-2 and TRBJ2-5; D is perhaps TRBD1 (6 bases). Germline loops: CDR1 LGHNA, CDR2 YNFKEQ. The CDR3 runs to 14 residues. Deletions cut 0 bases from V and 5 bases from J, with 10 bases between. CDR3 sequence (DNA): TGTGCCAGCAGCCAAGAGCAGGGGACGGAGACCCAGTACTTC. Encoded protein: CASSQEQGTETQYF.